This T cell receptor beta chain comes out of a study of blood T cell repertoires in COVID-19. Study at large: Sites across the United States, Italy and Spain contributed samples from acute and convalescent COVID-19.

This table comes from immunoSEQ multiplex PCR, and its TCRdb copy is limited to in-frame clones, with some not included. The table lists 90,000 to 130,000 clones, roughly 84% of them singletons. Trimming stripped 0 bases from V and 7 bases from J, with 13 bases between. The CDR3 is made up of 14 amino acids. In germline, CDR1 is SGHRS, CDR2 YFSETQ. The J gene is TRBJ1-2, the V gene TRBV5-1; a possible D gene is TRBD1 (6 bases). The clonotype comes from a man aged 35 to 55 with acute or convalescent COVID-19. The sequencing sample was made of peripheral blood. CDR3 nucleotide sequence: TGCGCCAGCAGCTTGGCATCGGCAGGGGTTGGCTACACCTTC. It codes for CASSLASAGVGYTF.